The entry that follows covers one T cell receptor (beta chain) sequence. The antigen remains undetermined. This specimen comes from a study of T cell repertoires in cytomegalovirus infection. Whole-study results and caveats: Dominating the ex vivo response were HLA-C-restricted CMV-specific TCR beta clonotypes. Identification of carriers of CMV plus the relevant HLA was achieved through cumulative public TCR beta family frequency.

TCRdb passed the reads through MiXCR, listing each CDR3 protein once. The data show fewer than 70,000 distinct CDR3 sequences, with around 30% seen just once and 50% to 70% held by the top ten. The CDR3 loop spans 12 amino acids. V was clipped by 2 bases and J by 4 bases, with 5 bases between them. The germline V gene has CDR1 MRHNA and CDR2 SNTAGT. This sample comprised CD8+ T cells from cultured PBMCs, obtained from culture after CMV antigen stimulation. The origin of this receptor is a human donor in good health (CMV status not recorded). Some clones in this sample may be carry-over from other donors' samples. The V call is TRBV6-4, the J call TRBJ1-2, with D uncertain. The DNA of the CDR3 is TGTGCCAGCAGTGACCCCCTCTATGGCTACACCTTC. Residues: CASSDPLYGYTF.